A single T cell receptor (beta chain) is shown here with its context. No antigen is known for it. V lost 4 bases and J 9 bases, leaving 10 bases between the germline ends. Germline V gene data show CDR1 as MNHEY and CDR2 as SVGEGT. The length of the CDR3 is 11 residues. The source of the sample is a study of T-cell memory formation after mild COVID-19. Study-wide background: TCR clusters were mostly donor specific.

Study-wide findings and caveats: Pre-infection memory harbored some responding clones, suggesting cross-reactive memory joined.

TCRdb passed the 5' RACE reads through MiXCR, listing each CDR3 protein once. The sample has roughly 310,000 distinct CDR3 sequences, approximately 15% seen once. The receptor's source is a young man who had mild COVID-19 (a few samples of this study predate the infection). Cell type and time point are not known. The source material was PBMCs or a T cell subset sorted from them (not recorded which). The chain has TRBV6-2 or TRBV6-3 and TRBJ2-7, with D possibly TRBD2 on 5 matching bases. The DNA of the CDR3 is TGTGCCAGCAGTTCGGGGTTTGGGCAGTACTTC. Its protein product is CASSSGFGQYF.